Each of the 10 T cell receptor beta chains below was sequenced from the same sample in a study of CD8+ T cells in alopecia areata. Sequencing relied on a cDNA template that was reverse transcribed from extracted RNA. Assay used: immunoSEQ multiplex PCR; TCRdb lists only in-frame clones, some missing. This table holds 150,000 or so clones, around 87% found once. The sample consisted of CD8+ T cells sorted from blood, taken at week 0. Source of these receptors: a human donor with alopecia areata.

The CDR3 DNA is TGTGCCAGATTGGACGAGAACACTGAAGCTTTCTTT. Residues: CARLDENTEAFF. The rearrangement links TRBV2 to TRBJ1-1; D ambiguous. The CDR3 sequence is 12 residues long. The germline V gene has CDR1 SNHLY and CDR2 FYNNEI. Trimming pared 9 bases from V and 1 base from J, leaving 9 bases between.

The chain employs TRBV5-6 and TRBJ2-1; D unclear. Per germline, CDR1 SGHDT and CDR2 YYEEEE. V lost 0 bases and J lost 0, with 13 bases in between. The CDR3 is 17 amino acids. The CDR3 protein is CASSLAFKAHSYNEQFF. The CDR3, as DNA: TGTGCCAGCAGCTTGGCCTTCAAGGCTCACTCCTACAATGAGCAGTTCTTC.

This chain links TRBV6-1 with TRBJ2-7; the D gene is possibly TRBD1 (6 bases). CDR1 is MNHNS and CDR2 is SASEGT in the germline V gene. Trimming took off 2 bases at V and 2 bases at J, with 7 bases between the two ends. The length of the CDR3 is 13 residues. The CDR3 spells CASSEWDTYEQYF. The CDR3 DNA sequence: TGTGCCAGCAGTGAATGGGACACCTACGAGCAGTACTTC.

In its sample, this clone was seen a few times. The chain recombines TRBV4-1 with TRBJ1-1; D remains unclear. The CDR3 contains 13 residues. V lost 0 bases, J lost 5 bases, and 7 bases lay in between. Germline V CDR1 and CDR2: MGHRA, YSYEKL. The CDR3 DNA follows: TGCGCCAGCAGCCAAGAGCGGTATACTGAAGCTTTCTTT. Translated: CASSQERYTEAFF.

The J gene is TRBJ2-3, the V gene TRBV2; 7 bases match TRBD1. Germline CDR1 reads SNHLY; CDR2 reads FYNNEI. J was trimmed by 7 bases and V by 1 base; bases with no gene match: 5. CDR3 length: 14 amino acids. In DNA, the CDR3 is TGTGCCAGCAGTGAAGAAGGGGGCGCATATACGCAGTATTTT. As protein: CASSEEGGAYTQYF.

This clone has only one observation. The CDR3 is CASSKVSTDTQYF. The CDR3 bases are TGTGCCAGTAGTAAAGTTAGCACAGATACGCAGTATTTT. The chain links TRBV19 to TRBJ2-3; D uncertain. Trimming removed 4 bases at V and 0 bases at J, with 5 bases between. Germline CDR1 reads LNHDA; CDR2 reads SQIVND (reference sequence). The CDR3 runs 13 residues.

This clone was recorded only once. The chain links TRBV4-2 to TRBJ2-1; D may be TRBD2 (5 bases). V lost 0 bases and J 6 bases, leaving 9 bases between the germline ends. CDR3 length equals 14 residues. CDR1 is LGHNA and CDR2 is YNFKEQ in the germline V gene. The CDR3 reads CASSQEAVGNEQFF. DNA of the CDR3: TGTGCCAGCAGCCAAGAAGCGGTGGGCAATGAGCAGTTCTTC.

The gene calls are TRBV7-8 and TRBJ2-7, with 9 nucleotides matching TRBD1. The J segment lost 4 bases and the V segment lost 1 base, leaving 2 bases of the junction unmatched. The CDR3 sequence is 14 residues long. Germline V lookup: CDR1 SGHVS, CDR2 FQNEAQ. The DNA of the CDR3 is TGTGCCAGCAGCTTAGGTGGGACAGGGTACGAGCAGTACTTC. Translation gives CASSLGGTGYEQYF.

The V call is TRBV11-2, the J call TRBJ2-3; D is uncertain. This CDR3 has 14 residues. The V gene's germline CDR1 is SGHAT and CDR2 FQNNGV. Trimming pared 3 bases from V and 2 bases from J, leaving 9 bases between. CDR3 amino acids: CASSLYRSTDTQYF. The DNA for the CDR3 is TGTGCCAGCAGCTTGTACCGATCCACAGATACGCAGTATTTT.

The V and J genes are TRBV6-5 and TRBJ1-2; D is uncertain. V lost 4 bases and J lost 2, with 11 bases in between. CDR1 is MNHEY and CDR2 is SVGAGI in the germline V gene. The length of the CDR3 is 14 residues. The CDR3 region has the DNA TGTGCCAGCAGTTCTCTGGAGGGAAACTATGGCTACACCTTC. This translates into CASSSLEGNYGYTF.